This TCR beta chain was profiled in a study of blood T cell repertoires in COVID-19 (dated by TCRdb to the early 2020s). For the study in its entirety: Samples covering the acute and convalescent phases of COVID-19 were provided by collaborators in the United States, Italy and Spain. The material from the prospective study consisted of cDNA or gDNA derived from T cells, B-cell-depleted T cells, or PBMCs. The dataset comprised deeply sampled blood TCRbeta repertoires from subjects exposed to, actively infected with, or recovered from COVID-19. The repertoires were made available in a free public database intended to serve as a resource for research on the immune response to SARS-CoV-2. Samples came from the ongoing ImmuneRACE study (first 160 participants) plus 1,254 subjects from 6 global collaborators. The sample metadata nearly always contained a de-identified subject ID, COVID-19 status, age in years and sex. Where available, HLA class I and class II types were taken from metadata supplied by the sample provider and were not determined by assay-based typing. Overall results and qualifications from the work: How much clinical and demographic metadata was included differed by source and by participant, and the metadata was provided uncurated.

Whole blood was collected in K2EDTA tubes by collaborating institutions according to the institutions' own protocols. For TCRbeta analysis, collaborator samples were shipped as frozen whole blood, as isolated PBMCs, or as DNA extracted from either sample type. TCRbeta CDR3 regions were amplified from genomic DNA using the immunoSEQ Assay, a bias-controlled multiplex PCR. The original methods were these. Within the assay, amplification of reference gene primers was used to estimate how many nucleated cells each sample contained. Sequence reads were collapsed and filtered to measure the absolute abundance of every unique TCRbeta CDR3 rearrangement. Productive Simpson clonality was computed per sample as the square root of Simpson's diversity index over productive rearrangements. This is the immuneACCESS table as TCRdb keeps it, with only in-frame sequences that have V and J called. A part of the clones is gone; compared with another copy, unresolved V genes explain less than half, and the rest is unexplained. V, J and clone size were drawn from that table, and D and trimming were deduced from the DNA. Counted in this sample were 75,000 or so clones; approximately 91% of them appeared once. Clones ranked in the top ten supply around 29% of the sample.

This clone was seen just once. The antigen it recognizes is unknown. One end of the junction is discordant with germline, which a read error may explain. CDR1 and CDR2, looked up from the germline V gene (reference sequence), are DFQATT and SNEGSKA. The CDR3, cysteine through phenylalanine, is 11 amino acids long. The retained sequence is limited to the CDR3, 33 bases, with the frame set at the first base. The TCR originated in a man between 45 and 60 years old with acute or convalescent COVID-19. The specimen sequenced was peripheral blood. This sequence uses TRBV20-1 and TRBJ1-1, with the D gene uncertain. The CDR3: CSAKQNNEAFF. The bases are TGCAGTGCTAAACAGAACAATGAAGCTTTCTTT.